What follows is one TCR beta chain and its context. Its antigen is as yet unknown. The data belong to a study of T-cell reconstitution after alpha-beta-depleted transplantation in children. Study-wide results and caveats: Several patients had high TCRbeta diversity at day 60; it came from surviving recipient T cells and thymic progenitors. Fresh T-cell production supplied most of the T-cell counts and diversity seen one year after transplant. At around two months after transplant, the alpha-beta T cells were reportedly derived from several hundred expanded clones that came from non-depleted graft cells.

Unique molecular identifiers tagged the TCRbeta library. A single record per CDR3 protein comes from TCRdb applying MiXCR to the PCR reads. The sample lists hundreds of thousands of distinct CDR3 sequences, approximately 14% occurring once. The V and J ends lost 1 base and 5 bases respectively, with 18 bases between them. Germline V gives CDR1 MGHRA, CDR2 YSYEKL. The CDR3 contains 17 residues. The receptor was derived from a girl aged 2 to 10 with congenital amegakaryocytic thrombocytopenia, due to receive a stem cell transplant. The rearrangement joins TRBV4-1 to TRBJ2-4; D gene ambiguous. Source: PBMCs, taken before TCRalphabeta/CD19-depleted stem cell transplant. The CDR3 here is CASSQVSSWRVENIQYF. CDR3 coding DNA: TGCGCCAGCAGCCAAGTGAGTTCTTGGCGAGTCGAAAACATTCAGTACTTC.